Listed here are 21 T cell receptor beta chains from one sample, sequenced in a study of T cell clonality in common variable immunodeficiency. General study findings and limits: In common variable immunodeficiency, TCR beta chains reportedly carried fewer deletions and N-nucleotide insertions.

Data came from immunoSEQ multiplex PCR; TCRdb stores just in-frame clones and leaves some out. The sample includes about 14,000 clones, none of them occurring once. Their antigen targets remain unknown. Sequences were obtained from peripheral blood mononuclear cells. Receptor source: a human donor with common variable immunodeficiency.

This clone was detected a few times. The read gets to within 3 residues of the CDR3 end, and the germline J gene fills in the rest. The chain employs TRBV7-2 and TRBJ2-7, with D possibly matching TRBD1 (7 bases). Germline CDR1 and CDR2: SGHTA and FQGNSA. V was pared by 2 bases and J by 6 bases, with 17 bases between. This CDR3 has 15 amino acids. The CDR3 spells CASSLRGQQAGEQYF. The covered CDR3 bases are TGTGCCAGCAGCTTAAGGGGGCAACAAGCGGGCGAG.

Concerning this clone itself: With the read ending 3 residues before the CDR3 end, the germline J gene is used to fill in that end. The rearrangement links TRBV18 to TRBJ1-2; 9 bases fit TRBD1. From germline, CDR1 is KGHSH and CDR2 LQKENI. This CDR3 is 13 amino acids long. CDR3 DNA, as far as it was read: TGTGCCAGCTCACCTCAGACAGGGGGAAAC. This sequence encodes CASSPQTGGN. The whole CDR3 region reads CASSPQTGGNYTF.

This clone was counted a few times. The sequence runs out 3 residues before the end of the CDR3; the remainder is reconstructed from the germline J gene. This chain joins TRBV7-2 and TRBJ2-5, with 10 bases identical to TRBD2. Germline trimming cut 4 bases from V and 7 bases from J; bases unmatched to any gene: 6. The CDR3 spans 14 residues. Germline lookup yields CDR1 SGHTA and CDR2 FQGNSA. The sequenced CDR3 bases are TGTGCCAGCAGCTCTAGCGGGGGAGGGGGGACC. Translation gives CASSSSGGGGT. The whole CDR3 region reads CASSSSGGGGTQYF.

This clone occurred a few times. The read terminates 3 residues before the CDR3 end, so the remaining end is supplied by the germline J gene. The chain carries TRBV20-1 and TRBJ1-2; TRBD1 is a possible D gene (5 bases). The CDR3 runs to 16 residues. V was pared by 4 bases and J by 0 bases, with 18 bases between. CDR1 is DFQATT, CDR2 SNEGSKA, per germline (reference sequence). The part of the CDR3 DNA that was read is TGCAGTGCTATTCCCATGAATGGACATCCTAACTATGGC. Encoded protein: CSAIPMNGHPNYG. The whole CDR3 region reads CSAIPMNGHPNYGYTF.

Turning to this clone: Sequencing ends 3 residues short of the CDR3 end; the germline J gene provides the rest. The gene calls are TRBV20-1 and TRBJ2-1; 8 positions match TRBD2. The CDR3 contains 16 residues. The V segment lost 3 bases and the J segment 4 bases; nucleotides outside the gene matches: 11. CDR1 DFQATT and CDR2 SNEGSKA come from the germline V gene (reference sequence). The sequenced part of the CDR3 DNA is TGCAGTGCTAGGATTGACTCGGGGGGGCGGTACAATGAG. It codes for CSARIDSGGRYNE. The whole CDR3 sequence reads CSARIDSGGRYNEQFF.

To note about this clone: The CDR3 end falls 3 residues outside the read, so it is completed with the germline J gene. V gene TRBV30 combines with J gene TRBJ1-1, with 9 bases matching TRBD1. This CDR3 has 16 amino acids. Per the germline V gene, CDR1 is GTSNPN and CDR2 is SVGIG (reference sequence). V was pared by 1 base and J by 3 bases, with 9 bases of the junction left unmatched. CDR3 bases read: TGTGCCTGGAGTGGAGACAGGGGGAAAGGGGACACTGAA. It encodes CAWSGDRGKGDTE. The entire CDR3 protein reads CAWSGDRGKGDTEAFF.

CDR3: CASSPLTGESYNEQFF. The sequenced part of the CDR3 DNA is TGTGCCAGCAGCCCCCTGACAGGGGAATCCTACAATGAG. The chain recombines TRBV7-3 with TRBJ2-1; TRBD1 matches at 8 bases. The read terminates 3 residues ahead of where the CDR3 ends, so the germline J gene completes it. Germline V lookup: CDR1 SGHTA, CDR2 FQGTGA. The length of the CDR3 is 16 residues. The ends lost 5 bases at V and 1 base at J; junction bases unmatched: 7.

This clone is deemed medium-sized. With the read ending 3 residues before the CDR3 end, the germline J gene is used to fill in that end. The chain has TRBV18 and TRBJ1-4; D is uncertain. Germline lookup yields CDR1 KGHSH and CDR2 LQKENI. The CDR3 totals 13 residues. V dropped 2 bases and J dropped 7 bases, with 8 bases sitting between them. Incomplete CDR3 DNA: TGTGCCAGCTCACCAATAGGGCTTGAAAAA. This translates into CASSPIGLEK. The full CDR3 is CASSPIGLEKLFF.

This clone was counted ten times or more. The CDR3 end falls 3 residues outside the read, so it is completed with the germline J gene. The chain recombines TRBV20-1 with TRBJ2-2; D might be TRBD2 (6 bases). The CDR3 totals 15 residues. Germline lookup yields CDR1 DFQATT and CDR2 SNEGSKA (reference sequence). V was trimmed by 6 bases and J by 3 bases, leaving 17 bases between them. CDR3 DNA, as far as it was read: TGCAGTGCCACCCACTCGCGGGGCCACACCGGGGAG. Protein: CSATHSRGHTGE. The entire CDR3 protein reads CSATHSRGHTGELFF.

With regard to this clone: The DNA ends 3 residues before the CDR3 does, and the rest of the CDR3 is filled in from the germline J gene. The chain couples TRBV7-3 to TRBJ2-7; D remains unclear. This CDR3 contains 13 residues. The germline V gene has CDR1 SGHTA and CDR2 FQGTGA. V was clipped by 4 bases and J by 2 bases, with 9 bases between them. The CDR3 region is CASSYDTPYEQYF. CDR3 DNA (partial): TGTGCCAGCAGCTATGACACTCCCTACGAG. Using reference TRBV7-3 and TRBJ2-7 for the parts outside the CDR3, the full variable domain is GAGVSQTPSNKVTEKGKYVELRCDPISGHTALYWYRQSLGQGPEFLIYFQGTGAADDSGLPNDRFFAVRPEGSVSTLKIQRTERGDSAVYLCASSYDTPYEQYFGPGTRLTVT.

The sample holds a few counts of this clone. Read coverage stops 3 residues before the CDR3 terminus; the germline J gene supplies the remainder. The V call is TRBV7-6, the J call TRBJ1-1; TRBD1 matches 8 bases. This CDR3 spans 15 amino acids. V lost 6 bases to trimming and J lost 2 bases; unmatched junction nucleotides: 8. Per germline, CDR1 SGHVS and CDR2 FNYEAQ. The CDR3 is CASRYGTGSNTEAFF. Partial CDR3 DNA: TGTGCCAGCAGATATGGGACAGGATCCAACACTGAA.

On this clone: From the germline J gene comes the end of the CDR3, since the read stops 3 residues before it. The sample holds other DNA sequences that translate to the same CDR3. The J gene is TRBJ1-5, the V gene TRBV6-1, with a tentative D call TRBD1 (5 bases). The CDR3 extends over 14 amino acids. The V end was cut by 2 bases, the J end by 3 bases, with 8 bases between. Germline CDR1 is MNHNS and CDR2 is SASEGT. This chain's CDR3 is CASSERGSNQPQHF. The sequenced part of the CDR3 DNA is TGTGCCAGCAGTGAAAGGGGTTCCAATCAGCCC.

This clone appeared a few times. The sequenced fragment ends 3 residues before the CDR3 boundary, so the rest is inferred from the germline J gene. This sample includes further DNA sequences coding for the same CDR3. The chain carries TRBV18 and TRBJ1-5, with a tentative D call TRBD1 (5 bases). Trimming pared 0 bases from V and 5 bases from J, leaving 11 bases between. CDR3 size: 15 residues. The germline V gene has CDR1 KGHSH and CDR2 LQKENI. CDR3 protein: CASSPPGGWDQPQHF. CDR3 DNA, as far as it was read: TGTGCCAGCTCACCACCGGGGGGTTGGGATCAGCCC.

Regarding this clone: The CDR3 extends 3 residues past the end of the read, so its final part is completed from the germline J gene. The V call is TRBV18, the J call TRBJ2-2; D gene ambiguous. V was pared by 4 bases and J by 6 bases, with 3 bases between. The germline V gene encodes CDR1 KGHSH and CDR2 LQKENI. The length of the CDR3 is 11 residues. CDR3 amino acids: CASSHSGELFF. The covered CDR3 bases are TGTGCCAGCTCACACTCCGGGGAG.

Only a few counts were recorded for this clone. The CDR3 region is CASSPDRGDAGYTF. CDR3 bases read: TGTGCCAGCTCACCAGACAGGGGGGACGCTGGC. The chain joins TRBV18 to TRBJ1-2, with 9 positions matching TRBD1. The DNA ends 3 residues before the CDR3 does, and the rest of the CDR3 is filled in from the germline J gene. The germline CDR1 and CDR2 sequences are KGHSH and LQKENI. J gave up 7 bases and V 2 bases, and 5 bases lay outside the gene matches. The CDR3 contains 14 residues.

The CDR3 spells CASSLARGGGSTDTQYF. Incomplete CDR3 DNA: TGTGCCAGCAGCTTAGCGCGGGGCGGGGGGTCCACAGATACG. The chain uses TRBV7-2 and TRBJ2-3, with 8 bases identical to TRBD2. The read gets to within 3 residues of the CDR3 end, and the germline J gene fills in the rest. V shed 0 bases and J 2 bases; nucleotides not matched to a gene: 7. CDR3 size: 17 residues. CDR1 SGHTA and CDR2 FQGNSA come from the germline V gene. Full variable domain (rest looked up from reference TRBV7-2 and TRBJ2-3): GAGVSQSPSNKVTEKGKDVELRCDPISGHTALYWYRQSLGQGLEFLIYFQGNSAPDKSGLPSDRFSAERTGGSVSTLTIQRTQQEDSAVYLCASSLARGGGSTDTQYFGPGTRLTVL.

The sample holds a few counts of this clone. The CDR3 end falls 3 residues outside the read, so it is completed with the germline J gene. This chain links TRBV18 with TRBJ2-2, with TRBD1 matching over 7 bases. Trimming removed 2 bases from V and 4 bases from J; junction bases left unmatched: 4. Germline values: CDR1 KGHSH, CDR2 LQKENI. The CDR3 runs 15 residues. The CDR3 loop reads CASSPGDSSTGELFF. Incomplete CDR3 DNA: TGTGCCAGCTCACCAGGGGACAGTTCCACCGGGGAG.

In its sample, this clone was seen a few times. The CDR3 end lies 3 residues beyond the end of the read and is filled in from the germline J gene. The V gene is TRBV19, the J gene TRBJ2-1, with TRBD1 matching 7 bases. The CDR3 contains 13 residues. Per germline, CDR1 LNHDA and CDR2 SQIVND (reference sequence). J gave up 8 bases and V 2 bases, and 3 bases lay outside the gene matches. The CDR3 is CASSIQGVYEQFF. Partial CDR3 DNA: TGTGCCAGTAGTATACAGGGGGTCTATGAG.

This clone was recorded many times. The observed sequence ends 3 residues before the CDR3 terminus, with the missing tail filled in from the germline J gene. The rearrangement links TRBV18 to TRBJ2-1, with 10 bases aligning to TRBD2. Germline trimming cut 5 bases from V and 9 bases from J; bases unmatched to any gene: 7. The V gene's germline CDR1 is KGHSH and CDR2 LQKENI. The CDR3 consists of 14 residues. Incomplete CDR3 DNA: TGTGCCAGCTCAAGGGCTAGCGGGGGCATTGAG. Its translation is CASSRASGGIE. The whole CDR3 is CASSRASGGIEQFF.

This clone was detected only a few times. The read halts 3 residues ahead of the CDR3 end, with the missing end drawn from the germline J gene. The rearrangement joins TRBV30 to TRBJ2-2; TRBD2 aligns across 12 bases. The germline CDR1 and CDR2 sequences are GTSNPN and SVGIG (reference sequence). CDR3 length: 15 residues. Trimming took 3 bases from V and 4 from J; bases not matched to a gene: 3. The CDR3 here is CAWRTSGGGTGELFF. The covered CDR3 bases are TGTGCCTGGAGGACTAGCGGGGGTGGCACCGGGGAG.

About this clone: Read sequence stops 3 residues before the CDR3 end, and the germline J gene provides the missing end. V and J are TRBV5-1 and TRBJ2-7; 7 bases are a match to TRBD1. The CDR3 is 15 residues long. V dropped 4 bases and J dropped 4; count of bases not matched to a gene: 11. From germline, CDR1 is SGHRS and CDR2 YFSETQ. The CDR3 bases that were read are TGCGCCAGCAGCCGCAGACAGGGTTCGGGGTACGAG. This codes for CASSRRQGSGYE. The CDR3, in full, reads CASSRRQGSGYEQYF.